These 18 T cell receptor beta chains share one sample of origin, sequenced in a study of graft-versus-host responses after intestinal transplantation. Produced via immunoSEQ multiplex PCR; TCRdb's table is partial and in-frame only. The table lists 90,000 to 150,000 clones, 85% to 95% of them singletons. Antigens for these TCRs are unknown. The sequences come from unstimulated CD4+ T cells sorted from spleen or lymph node cells, collected before intestinal transplant. These receptor sequences come from a human donor who received an intestinal transplant.

V usage is TRBV5-1 and J usage is TRBJ2-5; 7 bases map to TRBD2. With V trimmed by 7 bases and J by 1 base, 10 bases remained unmatched. This CDR3 comprises 15 residues. Germline assignment: CDR1 SGHRS and CDR2 YFSETQ. The CDR3 is CASGREGYAQETQYF. CDR3 DNA sequence: TGCGCCAGCGGCAGGGAGGGCTATGCCCAAGAGACCCAGTACTTC.

The V gene is TRBV27, the J gene TRBJ2-2; unclear D gene. Deletions cut 0 bases from V and 5 bases from J, with 4 bases between. Looked up from germline, CDR1 is MNHEY and CDR2 is SMNVEV (reference sequence). There are 13 residues in the CDR3. CDR3 amino acids: CASSLSGTGELFF. The CDR3 region has the DNA TGTGCCAGCAGTTTATCTGGGACCGGGGAGCTGTTTTTT.

This clone was detected once. V and J are TRBV15 and TRBJ1-4; unclear D gene. The CDR3 runs to 15 residues. CDR1 and CDR2 from the germline V gene are LNHNV and YYDKDF (reference sequence). V was cut by 6 bases and J by 10 bases, with 21 bases left in between. The CDR3 bases are TGTGCCACCAGTCTACCCCAGGCGGGGATGGGAAAACTGTTTTTT. Its protein is CATSLPQAGMGKLFF. Drawing the rest from reference TRBV15 and TRBJ1-4, the complete variable domain is DAMVIQNPRYQVTQFGKPVTLSCSQTLNHNVMYWYQQKSSQAPKLLFHYYDKDFNNEADTPDNFQSRRPNTSFCFLDIRSPGLGDTAMYLCATSLPQAGMGKLFFGSGTQLSVL.

This chain links TRBV19 with TRBJ2-7, with D possibly matching TRBD2 (5 bases). The CDR3 consists of 14 residues. Trimming cost V 3 bases and J 4 bases, with 13 bases left between them. Germline lookup yields CDR1 LNHDA and CDR2 SQIVND (reference sequence). In nucleotides, the CDR3 is TGTGCCAGTAGTATCCGGGGAACAACTTACGAGCAGTACTTC. Translated: CASSIRGTTYEQYF. The variable domain in full, with the rest retrieved from reference TRBV19 and TRBJ2-7, is DGGITQSPKYLFRKEGQNVTLSCEQNLNHDAMYWYRQDPGQGLRLIYYSQIVNDFQKGDIAEGYSVSREKKESFPLTVTSAQKNPTAFYLCASSIRGTTYEQYFGPGTRLTVT.

The rearrangement joins TRBV7-9 to TRBJ1-1; 7 bases fit TRBD1. CDR3 size: 13 residues. The V and J ends lost 4 bases and 6 bases, in that order; junction bases with no gene match: 5. Germline CDR1 and CDR2: SEHNR and FQNEAQ (reference sequence). The DNA for the CDR3 is TGTGCCAGCAGCTACGGACAGGTCGCTGAAGCTTTCTTT. Translating it yields CASSYGQVAEAFF.

The genes are TRBV27 and TRBJ2-7; no definite D call. The V end lost 3 bases, the J end lost 4 bases, and 16 bases lay between the germline ends. Germline CDR1 and CDR2: MNHEY and SMNVEV (reference sequence). The CDR3 runs to 15 residues. The CDR3 reads CASSFKGPHSYEQYF. The CDR3 nucleotides read TGTGCCAGCAGTTTTAAAGGGCCACATAGTTACGAGCAGTACTTC.

V and J are TRBV6-1 and TRBJ1-5, with 7 bases matching TRBD1. V trimming: 3 bases; J trimming: 0 bases; junction bases outside the gene matches: 5. The CDR3 has 16 amino acids. Germline V gene sequence: CDR1 MNHNS, CDR2 SASEGT. The CDR3 reads CASSDGTAISNQPQHF. The CDR3 nucleotides are TGTGCCAGCAGTGACGGGACAGCCATTAGCAATCAGCCCCAGCATTTT.

The rearrangement joins TRBV19 to TRBJ2-7, with D perhaps TRBD1 or TRBD2 (5 bases each). The V gene lost 3 bases and the J gene lost 2 bases, with 17 bases spanning the gap. Germline CDR1 reads LNHDA; CDR2 reads SQIVND (reference sequence). This CDR3 region has 16 residues. CDR3 DNA sequence: TGTGCCAGTAGTATCGGGTCGGGGCGGACTGCCTACGAGCAGTACTTC. It encodes CASSIGSGRTAYEQYF. The full variable domain, with the rest looked up from reference TRBV19 and TRBJ2-7, is DGGITQSPKYLFRKEGQNVTLSCEQNLNHDAMYWYRQDPGQGLRLIYYSQIVNDFQKGDIAEGYSVSREKKESFPLTVTSAQKNPTAFYLCASSIGSGRTAYEQYFGPGTRLTVT.

V usage is TRBV5-6 and J usage is TRBJ2-5, with 7 bases fitting TRBD1. CDR3 length: 15 amino acids. V gave up 0 bases and J gave up 5 bases; unmatched junction bases: 7. The V gene's germline CDR1 is SGHDT and CDR2 YYEEEE. CDR3 loop: CASSLGVVRGETQYF. CDR3 bases: TGTGCCAGCAGCTTGGGGGTTGTCAGGGGGGAGACCCAGTACTTC.

The gene calls are TRBV5-6 and TRBJ2-1; 7 positions match TRBD2. The CDR3 sequence is 13 residues long. Germline CDR1 and CDR2: SGHDT and YYEEEE. Trimming at V came to 2 bases and at J to 7 bases, leaving 3 bases not matched to a gene. The CDR3 DNA sequence: TGTGCCAGCAGCTTCTCAGCGGGAAATGAGCAGTTCTTC. It is translated as CASSFSAGNEQFF.

In its sample, this clone was seen a few times. J is TRBJ1-5 and V is TRBV2; D remains unclear. V was cut by 5 bases and J by 2 bases, with 10 bases left in between. Looked up from germline, CDR1 is SNHLY and CDR2 is FYNNEI. The CDR3 length is 14 residues. The CDR3 reads CASSSDWGNQPQHF. In nucleotides, the CDR3 is TGTGCCAGCAGTTCGGACTGGGGCAATCAGCCCCAGCATTTT.

The chain joins TRBV5-1 to TRBJ2-1; TRBD2 matches at 8 bases. The CDR3 covers 15 residues. The germline gives CDR1 SGHRS, CDR2 YFSETQ. The V gene end was trimmed by 0 bases and the J gene end by 3 bases; junction bases not matched to a gene: 2. The CDR3 here is CASSLGGTSYNEQFF. In DNA form, the CDR3 reads TGCGCCAGCAGCTTGGGTGGGACTAGCTACAATGAGCAGTTCTTC.

The chain has TRBV20-1 and TRBJ2-7, with a possible D match to TRBD2 (5 bases). The germline CDR1 and CDR2 sequences are DFQATT and SNEGSKA (reference sequence). This CDR3 is built from 11 residues. The ends were cut back, 5 bases at V and 3 bases at J, with 8 bases in the middle. This CDR3 is CSARGNYEQYF. The CDR3 DNA reads TGCAGTGCTCGAGGGAACTACGAGCAGTACTTC.

The chain has TRBV6-5 and TRBJ2-7; 12 bases line up with TRBD1. Per the germline V gene, CDR1 is MNHEY and CDR2 is SVGAGI. V gave up 3 bases and J gave up 3 bases; unmatched junction bases: 3. The CDR3 contains 15 residues. CDR3 in DNA: TGTGCCAGCAGTTATGGGGACAGGGGGCTCTACGAGCAGTACTTC. It is translated as CASSYGDRGLYEQYF.

This chain links TRBV10-2 with TRBJ2-3; D is unresolved. The CDR3 contains 13 residues. The V end lost 3 bases, the J end lost 2 bases, and 6 bases lay between the germline ends. Germline V CDR1 and CDR2: WSHSY, SAAADI. CDR3 coding DNA: TGCGCCAGCAGTGACTACAACACAGATACGCAGTATTTT. Translation: CASSDYNTDTQYF.

The V and J genes are TRBV27 and TRBJ2-2, with D maybe TRBD2 (6 bases). The length of the CDR3 is 14 residues. Per the germline V gene, CDR1 is MNHEY and CDR2 is SMNVEV (reference sequence). Trimming stripped 6 bases from V and 7 bases from J, with 15 bases between. As DNA, the CDR3 is TGTGCCAGCAGGCGGGACCGAAAGGGCGGGGAGCTGTTTTTT. Protein: CASRRDRKGGELFF.

Remarks on this clone: In the same sample, other DNA sequences code for this CDR3. The chain links TRBV30 to TRBJ1-1, with D possibly being TRBD1 (6 bases). In germline, CDR1 is GTSNPN, CDR2 SVGIG (reference sequence). The CDR3 totals 13 residues. Between the trimmed V and J ends, which lost 0 bases and 1 base, there was a span of 6 bases. The CDR3, as DNA: TGTGCCTGGAGTGTACAGGGGAACACTGAAGCTTTCTTT. Translated: CAWSVQGNTEAFF.

The chain combines TRBV7-8 with TRBJ2-2; perhaps TRBD2 as D (5 bases). V was clipped by 6 bases and J by 0 bases, with 11 bases between them. The CDR3 has 15 amino acids. Germline lookup yields CDR1 SGHVS and CDR2 FQNEAQ. The CDR3 nucleotides read TGTGCCAGCAGTACCGCGGAGGCGAACACCGGGGAGCTGTTTTTT. This encodes CASSTAEANTGELFF.